This T cell receptor (beta chain) was sequenced during a study of human T cells and chemical hapten exposure. Noted time point: pre-sensitization, week 0. Treatment specified: therapeutic diphenylcyclopropenone sensitization with weekly scalp DPC. In its sample, this clonotype was seen a few times. TCRdb reprocessed the RACE reads with MiXCR, giving one entry per CDR3 protein. Of 200,000 to 300,000 distinct CDR3 sequences in the sample, 7.5% to 10% were seen once. V gave up 6 bases and J gave up 4 bases; unmatched junction bases: 7. This CDR3 region has 16 residues. This clonotype was obtained from a woman aged 40 to 49 with alopecia areata. Some clones in this sample may be carry-over from other donors' samples. Material: whole blood, obtained in connection with sensitization to the hapten diphenylcyclopropenone (DPC). The gene calls are TRBV12-3 or TRBV12-4 and TRBJ2-7; TRBD2 agrees at 15 bases. CDR3 in amino acids: CASSPYGTSGRYEQYF. The CDR3 bases are TGTGCCAGCAGCCCCTACGGGACTAGCGGGAGGTACGAGCAGTACTTC.